This TCR beta chain comes out of a study of T cell responses to AZD1222 COVID-19 vaccine (dated by TCRdb to about 2021). Regarding the complete study: AZD1222 recipients with second doses at about 4 weeks or about 12 weeks were pooled, because spike-specific TCR depth and breadth did not differ between schedules. TCR sequencing was performed for fewer than 250 trial participants, of whom around 210 were given two doses of AZD1222 and around 25 were given two doses of MenACWY control vaccine. Enrollment into the trials was organized by age into subgroups of 18-55, 56-69 and 70-plus years, and those subgroups contained around 150, 28 and 57 TCR-sequenced participants, respectively. The investigation overall reported the following: The 56-69-year group was small, and its depth increase did not reach significance, likely because of low power. Vaccine-associated CD4 TCRs spanned the whole spike protein, with dominant responses in regions 160-218 and 743-854. After two AZD1222 doses, spike-specific TCR breadth and depth were significantly higher than at day 0 and than in MenACWY recipients. Conclusions about previously exposed vaccinees are limited, since just 6 or 7 AZD1222 recipients were seropositive for SARS-CoV-2 at baseline. Because no day 14 peak-response samples were available, the repertoires could be characterized only after the peak T cell response. Participants were mostly white British, with more females than males. The authors suggested clonal diversity may have been underestimated. Epitopes outside the regions mutated in the B.1.351 and B.1.1.7 variants were reportedly recognized by nearly half of the unique spike-specific TCRs.

A remark on this clone: Its antigen is still unknown. The record has no base qualities; no much larger clone is one base away.

The CDR3 regions of human TCRbeta chains were subjected to immunosequencing. Concerning the study's data processing: Repertoire TCRs were matched against a reference library of SARS-CoV-2-specific TCRs generated with the MIRA antigen-specificity platform. Breadth was defined as the fraction of unique TCRs that were SARS-CoV-2-associated. Depth was defined as the fraction of total T cells that were SARS-CoV-2-associated. Using the MIRA data, every spike-specific TCR was mapped to the spike region that the TCR reacted to and assigned to either a CD4 or a CD8 class. Log10-transformed breadth and depth values were compared by one-way ANOVA with Sidak's multiple comparisons tests. TCRdb provides this immuneACCESS table in a form limited to in-frame rearrangements. Some clones are lacking; in checked studies, under half of them reflect an unresolved V gene, and why the rest are absent is not known. The V and J calls and clone size come from that table; D and trimming were worked out from the DNA. Here the sample has 100,000 to 150,000 clones; about nine tenths occur a single time. The ten top clones hold 14% of the sample.

The CDR3 sequence holds 14 residues, the cysteine and phenylalanine included. CDR3 DNA is the only sequence kept; it has 42 bases, read in frame from the first base. CDR1 and CDR2 are drawn from the germline V gene: SGHDN, FVKESK. A distance of 15 bases separates the germline ends of V and J, which lose 6 bases and 3 bases respectively. Interpreted using the paper, the time point label stands for: baseline before first vaccination. Vaccinee samples came from UK trials COV001 and COV002, including a single-blind randomized controlled phase 2/3 trial of AZD1222 (ChAdOx1 nCoV-19) in healthy adults. For TCRbeta chain sequencing, PBMC samples from trial participants were taken at day 0 and at day 28 after the second dose.

The sample was peripheral blood, taken on day 0 of AZD1222 vaccination. Recombination connected TRBV14 to TRBJ2-7, with the D gene not clear enough to name. This sequence was found in an adult in good health. CDR3 region: CASRLTDSGYEQYF. The nucleotide sequence is TGTGCCAGCAGACTAACTGACTCGGGCTACGAGCAGTACTTC. The CDR3, completed at both ends by the reference TRBV14 and TRBJ2-7 genes, gives the full variable domain EAGVTQFPSHSVIEKGQTVTLRCDPISGHDNLYWYRRVMGKEIKFLLHFVKESKQDESGMPNNRFLAERTGGTYSTLKVQPAELEDSGVYFCASRLTDSGYEQYFGPGTRLTVT.